Below are 30 T cell receptor beta chains sequenced from a single sample in a study of neurological immune-mediated disorders. TCRdb itself ran the 5' RACE reads through MiXCR, one entry per CDR3 protein. The sample includes about 79,000 distinct CDR3 sequences, 13% to 15% of them seen just once. The specimen sequenced was PBMCs. The receptors here all came from a woman between 50 and 59 years old in good health.

Many counts were recorded for this clonotype. The V and J genes are TRBV7-3 and TRBJ2-3; D gene uncertain. This CDR3 has 14 residues. In germline, CDR1 is SGHTA, CDR2 FQGTGA. Trimming removed 2 bases at V and 2 bases at J, with 8 bases between. The CDR3 region is CASSLGQDTDTQYF. In DNA, the CDR3 is TGTGCCAGCAGCTTAGGCCAGGACACAGATACGCAGTATTTT.

This clonotype was counted at least ten times. V is TRBV20-1 and J is TRBJ2-3, with D perhaps TRBD1 (5 bases). The germline V and J ends were trimmed by 3 bases and 4 bases, with 8 bases remaining between them. CDR3 length equals 12 residues. Germline CDR1 and CDR2: DFQATT and SNEGSKA (reference sequence). CDR3 amino acids: CSASKGSDTQYF. As DNA, the CDR3 is TGCAGTGCTAGTAAGGGGTCAGATACGCAGTATTTT.

The sample holds many counts of this clonotype. CDR3 nucleotides: TGCGCCAGCAGTGGACAGCGTCAAGAGACCCAGTACTTC. Its translation: CASSGQRQETQYF. This chain uses TRBV10-1 with TRBJ2-5, with a possible D match to TRBD1 (5 bases). The V end lost 4 bases, the J end lost 2 bases, and 8 bases lay between the germline ends. CDR1 WNHNN and CDR2 SYGVQD come from the germline V gene (reference sequence). This CDR3 is 13 amino acids long.

This clonotype was picked up many times. The chain has TRBV5-1 and TRBJ2-2; the match to TRBD1 covers 9 bases. The ends lost 0 bases at V and 5 bases at J; junction bases unmatched: 5. Germline V CDR1 and CDR2: SGHRS, YFSETQ. This CDR3 is built from 16 residues. The CDR3 nucleotides read TGCGCCAGCAGCTTGGGTAACAGGGGGCCGACCGGGGAGCTGTTTTTT. Translated, it gives CASSLGNRGPTGELFF.

This clonotype occurred many times. This sequence joins TRBV5-1 and TRBJ2-1; the match to TRBD2 covers 8 bases. After removal of 0 bases from V and 8 bases from J, the junction contained 22 bases not matched to a gene. The CDR3 loop spans 20 amino acids. Germline V gene data show CDR1 as SGHRS and CDR2 as YFSETQ. The CDR3 DNA reads as TGCGCCAGCAGCTTGGGTCCCCGGGGGAGGTCGGGGGGGCCTTGGGATGAGCAGTTCTTC. Protein sequence: CASSLGPRGRSGGPWDEQFF.

Many counts were recorded for this clonotype. The chain couples TRBV29-1 to TRBJ2-7; D gene ambiguous. Germline V gene lookup returns CDR1 SQVTM and CDR2 ANQGSEA. The CDR3 runs 14 residues. Between the trimmed V and J ends, which lost 6 bases and 0 bases, there was a span of 15 bases. This CDR3 reads CSVSEAPSSYEQYF. The CDR3 DNA sequence: TGCAGCGTCTCCGAGGCGCCTAGCTCCTACGAGCAGTACTTC.

This chain links TRBV7-2 with TRBJ2-7; D is undetermined. The CDR3 runs 12 residues. V lost 1 base and J lost 6, with 7 bases in between. CDR1 is SGHTA and CDR2 is FQGNSA in the germline V gene. CDR3 amino acids: CASSLGRPEQYF. The CDR3 DNA sequence: TGTGCCAGCAGCTTAGGACGGCCCGAGCAGTACTTC.

This clonotype was seen at least ten times. V gene TRBV20-1 combines with J gene TRBJ2-7, with 11 bases matching TRBD2. This CDR3 region has 15 residues. The trim removed 2 bases at V and 5 bases at J, leaving 8 bases unmatched. Germline V lookup: CDR1 DFQATT, CDR2 SNEGSKA (reference sequence). CDR3: CSARSLAGGFHEQYF. The CDR3 region has the DNA TGCAGTGCTAGATCTCTAGCGGGAGGTTTCCACGAGCAGTACTTC.

This clonotype was counted ten times or more. The chain recombines TRBV5-1 with TRBJ2-1; 14 bases map to TRBD2. This CDR3 spans 15 amino acids. Germline loops: CDR1 SGHRS, CDR2 YFSETQ. Trimming removed 3 bases from V and 6 bases from J; junction bases left unmatched: 2. The CDR3: CASSSGLAGVNEQFF. The CDR3 DNA sequence: TGCGCCAGCAGCTCGGGACTAGCGGGAGTCAATGAGCAGTTCTTC.

This clonotype came up once. At one end the junction does not follow the germline gene, possibly because of a read error. The chain combines TRBV14 with TRBJ2-7; the match to TRBD2 covers 7 bases. Germline assignment: CDR1 SGHDN and CDR2 FVKESK. The CDR3 has 14 amino acids. The CDR3 loop is CASTQGTITNVQYF. For the CDR3, the DNA is TGTGCCAGCACCCAAGGGACTATTACTAACGTGCAGTACTTC.

There are many counts of this clonotype. The V gene is TRBV5-7, the J gene TRBJ2-4; D gene unclear. TRBV5-7 falls under the ORF class, with uncertain function. Trimming stripped 5 bases from V and 6 bases from J, with 12 bases between. The CDR3 spans 13 residues. CDR3 bases: TGTGCCAGCAGTTTTGGGGAATCAAACATTCAGTACTTC. Translation: CASSFGESNIQYF.

The gene calls are TRBV7-3 and TRBJ2-1, with 7 bases fitting TRBD2. The CDR3 extends over 16 amino acids. The V gene's germline CDR1 is SGHTA and CDR2 FQGTGA. The junction had 16 bases not matched to a gene; V was cut back by 5 bases and J by 9 bases. Here the CDR3 DNA reads TGTGCCAGCAGCCTAAGGCTCTGGGGAGGGATAGGTGAGCAGTTCTTC. As protein: CASSLRLWGGIGEQFF.

V is TRBV5-1 and J is TRBJ2-1; D remains unclear. V lost 0 bases and J lost 2, with 12 bases in between. The length of the CDR3 is 16 residues. CDR1 is SGHRS and CDR2 is YFSETQ in the germline V gene. CDR3 nucleotide sequence: TGCGCCAGCAGCTTGGGAGAGGTTCTAACCTACAATGAGCAGTTCTTC. Encoded protein: CASSLGEVLTYNEQFF.

As to this clonotype: One junction end does not reproduce the germline sequence, and a read error may be involved. The chain employs TRBV28 and TRBJ1-6; tentatively, D is TRBD1 (6 bases). This CDR3 has 16 amino acids. CDR1 is MDHEN and CDR2 is SYDVKM in the germline V gene. The CDR3 sequence: CASRRRTDSHNAPLHF. CDR3 nucleotide sequence: TGTGCCAGCAGACGACGGACAGACTCCCATAATGCACCCCTCCACTTT. Using reference TRBV28 and TRBJ1-6 for the parts outside the CDR3, the full variable domain is DVKVTQSSRYLVKRTGEKVFLECVQDMDHENMFWYRQDPGLGLRLIYFSYDVKMKEKGDIPEGYSVSREKKERFSLILESASTNQTSMYLCASRRRTDSHNAPLHFGNGTRLTVT.

There are many counts of this clonotype. V usage is TRBV20-1 and J usage is TRBJ1-1; possibly TRBD1 for D (5 bases). The CDR3 runs to 14 residues. Per germline, CDR1 DFQATT and CDR2 SNEGSKA (reference sequence). V lost 3 bases and J lost 5, with 16 bases in between. CDR3 in amino acids: CSARAGGRRTEAFF. CDR3 nucleotides: TGCAGTGCTAGGGCCGGGGGGAGACGAACTGAAGCTTTCTTT.

On this clonotype itself: A single base separates this from a much larger clone, so it may be a read error. This chain joins TRBV6-1 and TRBJ2-2; D may be TRBD1 (5 bases). The germline V and J ends were trimmed by 8 bases and 4 bases, with 20 bases remaining between them. CDR1 is MNHNS and CDR2 is SASEGT in the germline V gene. This CDR3 has 16 amino acids. The CDR3 sequence is CASCAGREGRTGELFF. The CDR3 DNA reads TGTGCCAGCTGTGCCGGCAGGGAAGGTCGCACCGGGGAGCTGTTTTTT.

This clonotype came up many times. V is TRBV10-3 and J is TRBJ2-7; TRBD1 matches at 8 bases. Germline V gives CDR1 ENHRY, CDR2 SYGVKD. CDR3 length equals 16 residues. V trimming: 3 bases; J trimming: 3 bases; junction bases outside the gene matches: 10. In DNA, the CDR3 is TGTGCCATCAGTGACCCCAGGACAGGGACAAACTACGAGCAGTACTTC. It codes for CAISDPRTGTNYEQYF.

This clonotype was counted ten times or more. This chain connects TRBV7-9 to TRBJ1-1; tentatively, D is TRBD1 (5 bases). Germline CDR1 and CDR2: SEHNR and FQNEAQ (reference sequence). The CDR3 has 14 residues. The V end lost 5 bases, the J end lost 0 bases, and 10 bases lay between the germline ends. CDR3 residues: CASSRQTLNTEAFF. CDR3 nucleotide sequence: TGTGCCAGCAGCAGACAGACACTGAACACTGAAGCTTTCTTT. The full variable domain, in which reference TRBV7-9 and TRBJ1-1 provide the parts outside the CDR3, is DTGVSQNPRHKITKRGQNVTFRCDPISEHNRLYWYRQTLGQGPEFLTYFQNEAQLEKSRLLSDRFSAERPKGSFSTLEIQRTEQGDSAMYLCASSRQTLNTEAFFGQGTRLTVV.

This clonotype was detected ten times or more. The genes are TRBV7-2 and TRBJ2-5; D possibly uses TRBD1 or TRBD2 (6 bases each). The CDR3 is 13 amino acids. Trimming shortened V by 2 bases and J by 5 bases, and 9 bases separated the two germline ends. Germline V gene data show CDR1 as SGHTA and CDR2 as FQGNSA. In DNA, the CDR3 is TGTGCCAGCAGCTTAATGGGGGGCGAGACCCAGTACTTC. Protein sequence: CASSLMGGETQYF.

There are a few counts of this clonotype. V usage is TRBV5-1 and J usage is TRBJ1-1; D gene uncertain. Germline CDR1 reads SGHRS; CDR2 reads YFSETQ. This CDR3 has 12 residues. The V end lost 0 bases, the J end lost 5 bases, and 5 bases lay between the germline ends. The CDR3 is CASSLDKTEAFF. In DNA form, the CDR3 reads TGCGCCAGCAGCTTGGACAAAACTGAAGCTTTCTTT. Using reference TRBV5-1 and TRBJ1-1 for the parts outside the CDR3, the full variable domain is KAGVTQTPRYLIKTRGQQVTLSCSPISGHRSVSWYQQTPGQGLQFLFEYFSETQRNKGNFPGRFSGRQFSNSRSEMNVSTLELGDSALYLCASSLDKTEAFFGQGTRLTVV.

This clonotype came up many times. The chain couples TRBV21-1 to TRBJ2-5; the table's TRBD2 call for D was not verified on the DNA. TRBV21-1 is marked as a pseudogene. The CDR3 is 15 residues long. The CDR3 nucleotides read TGTGCCAGCAGCAGAACTAGCGGGGTACAAGAGACCCAGTACTTC. As protein: CASSRTSGVQETQYF.

This clonotype was counted many times. The V gene is TRBV20-1, the J gene TRBJ2-3, with D possibly TRBD2 on 6 matching bases. V was pared by 6 bases and J by 2 bases, with 15 bases between. The CDR3 totals 14 residues. Germline values: CDR1 DFQATT, CDR2 SNEGSKA (reference sequence). This CDR3 reads CSATPGAITDTQYF. The DNA of the CDR3 is TGCAGTGCGACCCCGGGAGCAATCACAGATACGCAGTATTTT.

The V call is TRBV10-1, the J call TRBJ2-1, with D possibly being TRBD1 (5 bases). Germline V CDR1 and CDR2: WNHNN, SYGVQD (reference sequence). The CDR3 has 14 residues. With 2 bases removed from V and 3 bases from J, the gap between germline ends came to 8 bases. CDR3 residues: CASSEGHYYNEQFF. The CDR3 coding sequence is TGCGCCAGCAGTGAGGGACACTACTACAATGAGCAGTTCTTC.

This clonotype was observed many times. This CDR3 reads CSARELRDQETQYF. CDR3 coding DNA: TGCAGTGCTAGAGAACTTCGCGACCAAGAGACCCAGTACTTC. V gene TRBV20-1 combines with J gene TRBJ2-5; D uncertain. The germline V gene has CDR1 DFQATT and CDR2 SNEGSKA (reference sequence). This CDR3 comprises 14 residues. The V end lost 0 bases, the J end lost 0 bases, and 8 bases lay between the germline ends.

This sequence joins TRBV4-1 and TRBJ2-7; D gene unclear. Germline V gene lookup returns CDR1 MGHRA and CDR2 YSYEKL. CDR3 length: 14 residues. V gave up 3 bases and J gave up 4 bases, with 13 bases separating them. CDR3 nucleotide sequence: TGCGCCAGCAGCCATGTGGGTGGAAGGTACGAGCAGTACTTC. Its protein product is CASSHVGGRYEQYF.

Worth noting for this clonotype: One end of the junction does not line up with germline, which may come from a read error. The chain is built from TRBV7-9 and TRBJ1-6; TRBD1 matches 9 bases. Germline loops: CDR1 SEHNR, CDR2 FQNEAQ (reference sequence). The CDR3 sequence is 14 residues long. Here the CDR3 DNA reads TGTGTCAGCAGCTTAGACGGGACAGGGTTGCCACTCCACTTT. It encodes CVSSLDGTGLPLHF.

This clonotype was seen ten or more times. The chain combines TRBV29-1 with TRBJ2-7; D perhaps matches TRBD1 (5 bases). The germline gives CDR1 SQVTM, CDR2 ANQGSEA. The V end was cut by 7 bases, the J end by 5 bases, with 15 bases between. The CDR3 contains 12 residues. The CDR3 DNA reads as TGCAGCGCCCGCAGGGCTGGTGACGAGCAGTACTTC. Its protein product is CSARRAGDEQYF.

At least ten counts were recorded for this clonotype. The gene calls are TRBV7-3 and TRBJ2-3; 7 bases are a match to TRBD1. The germline V gene encodes CDR1 SGHTA and CDR2 FQGTGA. CDR3 length equals 15 residues. V lost 5 bases, J lost 1 base, and 6 bases stayed unmatched. This chain's CDR3 is CASSPGQRGTDTQYF. In DNA form, the CDR3 reads TGTGCCAGCAGCCCGGGACAGAGGGGCACAGATACGCAGTATTTT.

This clonotype showed up many times. The chain links TRBV20-1 to TRBJ2-7; 7 nucleotides match TRBD2. Germline CDR1 and CDR2: DFQATT and SNEGSKA (reference sequence). This CDR3 is built from 17 residues. V lost 3 bases, J lost 3 bases, and 17 bases stayed unmatched. CDR3 coding DNA: TGCAGTGCTAGGCCGGGGAGTCCGGGCCGGGACTACTACGAGCAGTACTTC. It yields the protein CSARPGSPGRDYYEQYF.

There are many counts of this clonotype. This rearrangement joins TRBV28 to TRBJ2-1; D possibly corresponds to TRBD1 (5 bases). In germline, CDR1 is MDHEN, CDR2 SYDVKM. The V end was cut by 4 bases, the J end by 8 bases, with 9 bases between. The CDR3 runs to 12 residues. The CDR3 DNA sequence: TGTGCCAGCAGTTCTCAGGGATATGAGCAGTTCTTC. Translation gives CASSSQGYEQFF.